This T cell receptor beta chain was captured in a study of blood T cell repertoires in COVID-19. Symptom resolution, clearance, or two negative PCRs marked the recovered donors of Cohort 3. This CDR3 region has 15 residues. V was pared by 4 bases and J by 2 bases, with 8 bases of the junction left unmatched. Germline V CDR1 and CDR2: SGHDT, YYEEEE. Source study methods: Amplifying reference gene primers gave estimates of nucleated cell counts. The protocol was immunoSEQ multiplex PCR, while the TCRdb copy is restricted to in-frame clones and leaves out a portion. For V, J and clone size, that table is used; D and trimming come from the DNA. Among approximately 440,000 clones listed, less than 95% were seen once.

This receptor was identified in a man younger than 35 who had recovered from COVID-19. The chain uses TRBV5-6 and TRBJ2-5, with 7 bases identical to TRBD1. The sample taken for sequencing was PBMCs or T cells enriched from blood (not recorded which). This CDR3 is CASSTQGFGQETQYF. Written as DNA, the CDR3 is TGTGCCAGCAGCACACAGGGGTTTGGGCAAGAGACCCAGTACTTC.